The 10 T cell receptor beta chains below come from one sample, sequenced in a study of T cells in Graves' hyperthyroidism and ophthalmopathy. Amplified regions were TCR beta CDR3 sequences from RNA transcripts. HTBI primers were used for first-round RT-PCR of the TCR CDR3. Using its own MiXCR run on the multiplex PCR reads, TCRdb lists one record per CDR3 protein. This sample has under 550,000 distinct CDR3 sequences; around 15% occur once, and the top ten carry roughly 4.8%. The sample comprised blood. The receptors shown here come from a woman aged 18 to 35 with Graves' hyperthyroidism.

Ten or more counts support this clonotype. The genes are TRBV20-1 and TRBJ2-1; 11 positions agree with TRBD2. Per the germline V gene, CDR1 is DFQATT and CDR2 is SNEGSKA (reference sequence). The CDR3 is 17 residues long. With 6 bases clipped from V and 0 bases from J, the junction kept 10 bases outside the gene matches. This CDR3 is CSAGGTSGALSYNEQFF. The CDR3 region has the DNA TGCAGTGCCGGGGGGACTAGCGGAGCCCTCTCCTACAATGAGCAGTTCTTC.

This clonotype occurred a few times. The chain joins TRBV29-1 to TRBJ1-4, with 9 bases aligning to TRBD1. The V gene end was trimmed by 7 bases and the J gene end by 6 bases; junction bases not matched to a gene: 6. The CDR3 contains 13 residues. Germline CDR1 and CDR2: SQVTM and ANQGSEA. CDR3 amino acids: CSAVGTGHEKLFF. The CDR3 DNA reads TGCAGCGCCGTGGGGACAGGGCATGAAAAACTGTTTTTT.

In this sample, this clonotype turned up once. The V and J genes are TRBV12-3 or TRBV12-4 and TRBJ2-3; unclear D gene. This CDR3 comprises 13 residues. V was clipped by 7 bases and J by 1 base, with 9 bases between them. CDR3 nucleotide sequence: TGTGCCAGCATGGTCCTTCGCACAGATACGCAGTATTTT. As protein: CASMVLRTDTQYF.

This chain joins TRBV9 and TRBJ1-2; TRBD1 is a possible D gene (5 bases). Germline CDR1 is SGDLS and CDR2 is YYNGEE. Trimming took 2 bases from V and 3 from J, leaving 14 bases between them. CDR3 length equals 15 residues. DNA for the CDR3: TGTGCCAGCAGCGTTGGGGACGGTAAGGACTATGGCTACACCTTC. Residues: CASSVGDGKDYGYTF. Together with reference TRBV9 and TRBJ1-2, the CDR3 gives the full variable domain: DSGVTQTPKHLITATGQRVTLRCSPRSGDLSVYWYQQSLDQGLQFLIQYYNGEERAKGNILERFSAQQFPDLHSELNLSSLELGDSALYFCASSVGDGKDYGYTFGSGTRLTVV.

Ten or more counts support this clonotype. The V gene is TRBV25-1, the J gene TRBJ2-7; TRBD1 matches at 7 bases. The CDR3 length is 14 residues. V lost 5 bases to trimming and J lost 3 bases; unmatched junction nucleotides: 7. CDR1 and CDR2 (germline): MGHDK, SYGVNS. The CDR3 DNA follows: TGTGCCAGCAGTTCGAACAGGGGTGTCTACGAGCAGTACTTC. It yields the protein CASSSNRGVYEQYF.

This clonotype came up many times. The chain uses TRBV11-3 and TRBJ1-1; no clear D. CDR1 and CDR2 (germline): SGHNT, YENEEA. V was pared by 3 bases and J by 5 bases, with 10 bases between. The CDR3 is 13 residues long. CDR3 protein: CASSLGFGTEAFF. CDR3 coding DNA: TGTGCCAGCAGCTTGGGGTTCGGGACTGAAGCTTTCTTT.

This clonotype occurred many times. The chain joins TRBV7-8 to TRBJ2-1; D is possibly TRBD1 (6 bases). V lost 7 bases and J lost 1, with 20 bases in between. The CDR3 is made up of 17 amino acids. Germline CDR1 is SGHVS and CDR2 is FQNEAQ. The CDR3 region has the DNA TGTGCCAGCACCCTCCCCCCAGGGACAAGTTCCTACAATGAGCAGTTCTTC. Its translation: CASTLPPGTSSYNEQFF.

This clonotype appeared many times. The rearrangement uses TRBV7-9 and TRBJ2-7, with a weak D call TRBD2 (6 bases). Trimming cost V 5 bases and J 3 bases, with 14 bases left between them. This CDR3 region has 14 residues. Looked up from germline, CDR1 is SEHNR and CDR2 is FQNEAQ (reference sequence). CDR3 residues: CASSPPGGVYEQYF. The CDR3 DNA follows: TGTGCCAGCAGCCCCCCCGGCGGGGTCTACGAGCAGTACTTC.

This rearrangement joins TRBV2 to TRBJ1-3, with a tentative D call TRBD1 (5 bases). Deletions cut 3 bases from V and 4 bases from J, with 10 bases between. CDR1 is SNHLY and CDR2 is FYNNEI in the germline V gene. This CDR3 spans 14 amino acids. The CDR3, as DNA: TGTGCCAGCAGTGATTTGGGGGTAGGAAACACCATATATTTT. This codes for CASSDLGVGNTIYF.

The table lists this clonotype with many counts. Here the CDR3 reads CASSAGQAYEAFF. The CDR3, as DNA: TGCGCCAGCAGCGCAGGACAGGCTTATGAAGCTTTCTTT. This chain connects TRBV5-1 to TRBJ1-1; 7 bases fit TRBD1. This CDR3 region has 13 residues. V shed 4 bases and J 7 bases; nucleotides not matched to a gene: 7. CDR1 is SGHRS, CDR2 YFSETQ, per germline. Drawing the rest from reference TRBV5-1 and TRBJ1-1, the complete variable domain is KAGVTQTPRYLIKTRGQQVTLSCSPISGHRSVSWYQQTPGQGLQFLFEYFSETQRNKGNFPGRFSGRQFSNSRSEMNVSTLELGDSALYLCASSAGQAYEAFFGQGTRLTVV.